This T cell receptor (beta chain) is from a study of blood T cell repertoires in COVID-19. Overall study: The study drew acute and convalescent COVID-19 samples from the United States, Italy and Spain.

Participants spanned ages roughly 18 to 90 years and resided in roughly 22 US areas. Symptom resolution, clearance, or two negative PCRs marked the recovered donors of Cohort 3. The CDR3 loop spans 17 amino acids. Looked up from germline, CDR1 is LNHDA and CDR2 is SQIVND (reference sequence). Germline trimming cut 10 bases from V and 2 bases from J; bases unmatched to any gene: 13. Data came from immunoSEQ multiplex PCR; TCRdb stores just in-frame clones and leaves some out. The sample yields approximately 290,000 clones, 70% to 90% seen once. The chain combines TRBV19 with TRBJ2-7, with 14 positions matching TRBD2. This TCR was sampled from a woman in her twenties or thirties who had recovered from COVID-19. The sample comprised PBMCs or T cells enriched from blood (not recorded which). CDR3 DNA: TGTGCCACCGCCGGGACTAGCGGGAGAGGGCTCACCTACGAGCAGTACTTC. Protein: CATAGTSGRGLTYEQYF. Full variable domain (remainder filled in from reference TRBV19 and TRBJ2-7): DGGITQSPKYLFRKEGQNVTLSCEQNLNHDAMYWYRQDPGQGLRLIYYSQIVNDFQKGDIAEGYSVSREKKESFPLTVTSAQKNPTAFYLCATAGTSGRGLTYEQYFGPGTRLTVT.